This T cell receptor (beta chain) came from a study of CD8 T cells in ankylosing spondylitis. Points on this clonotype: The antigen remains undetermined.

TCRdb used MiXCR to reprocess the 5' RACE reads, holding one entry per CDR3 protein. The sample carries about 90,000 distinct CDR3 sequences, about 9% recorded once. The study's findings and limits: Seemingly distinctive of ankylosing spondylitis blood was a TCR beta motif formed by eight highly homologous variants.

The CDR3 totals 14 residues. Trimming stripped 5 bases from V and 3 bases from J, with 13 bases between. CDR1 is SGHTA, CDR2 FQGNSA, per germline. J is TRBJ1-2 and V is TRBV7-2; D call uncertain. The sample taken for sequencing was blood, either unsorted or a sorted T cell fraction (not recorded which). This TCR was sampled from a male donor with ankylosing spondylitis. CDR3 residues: CASSPDLNYYGYTF. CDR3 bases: TGTGCCAGCAGCCCTGATTTAAACTACTATGGCTACACCTTC.